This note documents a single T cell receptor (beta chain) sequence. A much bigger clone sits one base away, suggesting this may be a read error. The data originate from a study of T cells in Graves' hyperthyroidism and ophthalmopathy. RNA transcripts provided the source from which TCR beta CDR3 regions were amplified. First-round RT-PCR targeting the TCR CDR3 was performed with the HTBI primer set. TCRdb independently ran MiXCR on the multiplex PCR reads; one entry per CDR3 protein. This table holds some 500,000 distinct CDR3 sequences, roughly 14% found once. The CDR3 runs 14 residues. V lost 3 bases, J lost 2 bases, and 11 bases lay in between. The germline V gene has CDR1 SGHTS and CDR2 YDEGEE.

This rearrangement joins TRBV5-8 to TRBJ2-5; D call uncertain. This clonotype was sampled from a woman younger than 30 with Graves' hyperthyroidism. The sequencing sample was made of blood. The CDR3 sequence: CASSWGSMQETQYF. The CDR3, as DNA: TGTGCCAGCAGCTGGGGATCGATGCAAGAGACCCAGTACTTC.